A selection of T cell receptor beta chains follows, all from one sample in a study of cytomegalovirus exposure and HLA in healthy donors. The table came from immunoSEQ multiplex PCR; TCRdb's copy has only in-frame clones and leaves some out. The sample includes about 96,000 clones, about four fifths seen only once; the top ten take under 3%. Sequencing used PBMCs. These receptors came from a female donor in good health and CMV-seropositive. Both conserved end residues are part of each CDR3. D genes are given only for firm matches. Size is omitted from some rows. Given values are once, few, many or a class for expanded clones.

D gene: -; clone size: -; V gene: TRBV6-1; J gene: TRBJ2-7; CDR3 DNA: TGTGCCAGCGAGGGTAACTCCTACGAGCAGTACTTC; CDR3 protein: CASEGNSYEQYF
D gene: TRBD1; clone size: few; V gene: TRBV2; J gene: TRBJ1-2; CDR3 DNA: TGTGCCAGCAGACCTAAGGACAGGGCGCACTATGGCTACACCTTC; CDR3 protein: CASRPKDRAHYGYTF
D gene: TRBD1; clone size: -; V gene: TRBV19; J gene: TRBJ1-4; CDR3 DNA: TGTGCCAGTAGTAAAGACAGGGGTGAAAAACTGTTTTTT; CDR3 protein: CASSKDRGEKLFF
D gene: -; clone size: -; V gene: TRBV4-1; J gene: TRBJ1-1; CDR3 DNA: TGCGCCAGCAGCCCTCCCGTTAGAGCGAACACTGAAGCTTTCTTT; CDR3 protein: CASSPPVRANTEAFF
D gene: -; clone size: -; V gene: TRBV30; J gene: TRBJ1-2; CDR3 DNA: TGTGCCTGGAGTGTAAGGCGAACAGCAAACTATGGCTACACCTTC; CDR3 protein: CAWSVRRTANYGYTF
D gene: -; clone size: once; V gene: TRBV7-8; J gene: TRBJ2-1; CDR3 DNA: TGTGCCAGCAGCCCCGGCCGGACAGCCTTGGGCAATGAGCAGTTCTTC; CDR3 protein: CASSPGRTALGNEQFF
D gene: -; clone size: -; V gene: TRBV4-1; J gene: TRBJ2-3; CDR3 DNA: TGCGCCAGCAGCCTTCGGGAGTTCGGCACAGATACGCAGTATTTT; CDR3 protein: CASSLREFGTDTQYF
D gene: TRBD1; clone size: -; V gene: TRBV19; J gene: TRBJ2-3; CDR3 DNA: TGTGCCAGTAGTACCCTCTGGACAGGGGGCACAGATACGCAGTATTTT; CDR3 protein: CASSTLWTGGTDTQYF
D gene: TRBD2; clone size: once; V gene: TRBV7-6; J gene: TRBJ2-1; CDR3 DNA: TGTGCCAGCAGCCCGCCGGGACTAGCGGGGGTTTACAATGAGCAGTTCTTC; CDR3 protein: CASSPPGLAGVYNEQFF
D gene: TRBD1; clone size: -; V gene: TRBV14; J gene: TRBJ2-1; CDR3 DNA: TGTGCCAGCAGCCGAAACAGGGGTAATGAGCAGTTCTTC; CDR3 protein: CASSRNRGNEQFF
D gene: -; clone size: -; V gene: TRBV29-1; J gene: TRBJ1-2; CDR3 DNA: TGCAGCGTCTACCTGGCGGAGCGGTTGGATGGCTACACCTTC; CDR3 protein: CSVYLAERLDGYTF